This T cell receptor (beta chain) came from a study of T cell responses to AZD1222 COVID-19 vaccine. Comments on this clone: Antigen unknown. A much larger clone sits a single nucleotide away, making a read error possible. Other DNA sequences in this sample translate to the same CDR3.

Study conclusions and caveats: The span of vaccine-associated CD4 TCRs extended across spike, with dominance at 160-218 and 743-854. Reportedly, close to half of spike-specific TCRs are directed against unmutated variant regions. Among the donors, most were white British and more were female, and clonal diversity was possibly underestimated.

The analysis combined second doses at about 4 or about 12 weeks. Profiled with immunoSEQ multiplex PCR; TCRdb holds only in-frame clones, not every one. The sample gives about 130,000 clones, just under 95% of which show up once; 0.85% to 1.3% is in the top ten. The V gene's germline CDR1 is SQVTM and CDR2 ANQGSEA. CDR3 length: 11 amino acids. The TCR sequence derives from an adult who received the AZD1222 COVID-19 vaccine. This chain links TRBV29-1 with TRBJ2-7, with D uncertain. The specimen was peripheral blood, collected 28 days after the second AZD1222 dose. Written as DNA, the CDR3 is TGCAGCGTTGCACAGAACTACGAACAGTACTTC. It is translated as CSVAQNYEQYF.